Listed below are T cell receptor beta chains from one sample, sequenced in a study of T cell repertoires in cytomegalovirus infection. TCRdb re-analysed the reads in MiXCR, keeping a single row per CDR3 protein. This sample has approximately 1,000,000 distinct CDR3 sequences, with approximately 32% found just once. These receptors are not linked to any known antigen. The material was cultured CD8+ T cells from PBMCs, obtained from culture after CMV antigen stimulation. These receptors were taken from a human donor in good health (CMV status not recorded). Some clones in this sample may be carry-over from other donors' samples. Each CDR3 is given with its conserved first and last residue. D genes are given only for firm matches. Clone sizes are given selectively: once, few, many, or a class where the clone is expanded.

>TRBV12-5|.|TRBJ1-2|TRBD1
CASGPGQGVKGYTF
TGTGCTAGTGGCCCGGGACAGGGAGTGAAGGGCTACACCTTC
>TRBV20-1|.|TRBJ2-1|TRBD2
CSARYLKRGEQFF
TGCAGTGCTAGATACCTAAAGCGGGGTGAGCAGTTCTTC
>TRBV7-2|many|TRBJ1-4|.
CASSLIAVLGTNEKLFF
TGTGCCAGCAGCTTAATTGCGGTGTTGGGTACTAATGAAAAACTGTTTTTT
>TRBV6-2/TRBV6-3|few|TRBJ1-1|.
CASSYWGKNTEAFF
TGTGCCAGCAGTTACTGGGGGAAGAACACTGAAGCTTTCTTT
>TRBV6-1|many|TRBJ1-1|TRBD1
CASRKGQGAGEAFF
TGTGCCAGCAGAAAGGGACAGGGGGCGGGTGAAGCTTTCTTT
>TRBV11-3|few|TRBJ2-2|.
CASSSSGQNTGELFF
TGTGCCAGCAGCTCTTCGGGTCAAAACACCGGGGAGCTGTTTTTT
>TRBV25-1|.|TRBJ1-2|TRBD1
CASYRGDGYTF
TGTGCCAGTTACAGGGGTGACGGCTACACCTTC
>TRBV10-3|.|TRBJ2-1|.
CAISESSYNEQFF
TGTGCCATCAGTGAGTCGTCCTACAATGAGCAGTTCTTC
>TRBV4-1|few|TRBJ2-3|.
CASSQVDYTDTQYF
TGCGCCAGCAGCCAAGTGGACTACACAGATACGCAGTATTTT
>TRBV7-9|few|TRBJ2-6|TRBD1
CASSPGTGGAISGANVLTF
TGTGCCAGCAGCCCAGGGACAGGGGGTGCCATCTCTGGGGCCAACGTCCTGACTTTC
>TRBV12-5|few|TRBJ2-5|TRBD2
CASGLTGLAGVTQETQYF
TGTGCTAGTGGACTCACCGGACTAGCGGGGGTGACCCAAGAGACCCAGTACTTC
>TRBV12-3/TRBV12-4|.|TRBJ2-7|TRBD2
CASSLSRDYDQYF
TGTGCCAGCAGTTTATCCAGGGACTACGATCAGTACTTC
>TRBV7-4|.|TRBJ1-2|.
CASSLSEGTYGYTF
TGTGCCAGCAGCTTAAGTGAGGGAACCTATGGCTACACCTTC
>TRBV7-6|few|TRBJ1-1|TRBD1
CASSLGQGVVVTEAFF
TGTGCCAGCAGTCTAGGGCAGGGGGTCGTGGTCACTGAAGCTTTCTTT
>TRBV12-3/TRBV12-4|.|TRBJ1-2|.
CASSFGSTDGYTF
TGTGCCAGCAGTTTCGGATCGACAGATGGCTACACCTTC
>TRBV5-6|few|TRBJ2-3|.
CASLGDTQYF
TGTGCCAGCCTGGGGGATACGCAGTATTTT
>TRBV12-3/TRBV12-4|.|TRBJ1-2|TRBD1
CASSRSRDRGPRDYGYTF
TGTGCCAGCAGTCGGAGCAGGGACAGGGGTCCGCGGGACTATGGCTACACCTTC
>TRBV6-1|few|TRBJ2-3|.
CASSLILGDTQYF
TGTGCCAGCAGTCTAATCCTAGGCGATACGCAGTATTTT
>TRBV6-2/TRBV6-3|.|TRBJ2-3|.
CASSLTYTDTQYF
TGTGCCAGCAGTTTGACATACACAGATACGCAGTATTTT
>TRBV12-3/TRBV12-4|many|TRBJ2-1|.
CASTTTGPNEQFF
TGTGCCAGCACTACGACAGGCCCCAATGAGCAGTTCTTC
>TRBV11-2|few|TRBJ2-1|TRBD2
CASSFWQRGSYNEQFF
TGTGCCAGCAGCTTCTGGCAGCGGGGCTCCTACAATGAGCAGTTCTTC
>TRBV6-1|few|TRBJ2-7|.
CASSYSGSLSYEQYF
TGTGCCAGCAGTTACAGCGGCAGCCTCTCCTACGAGCAGTACTTC
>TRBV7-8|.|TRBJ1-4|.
CANSLFRQAGNEKLFF
TGTGCCAACAGCTTATTCAGACAGGCTGGTAATGAAAAACTGTTTTTT
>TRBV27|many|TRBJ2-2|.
CASSWSRDPVSGELFF
TGTGCCAGCAGTTGGTCCCGGGACCCAGTGTCCGGGGAGCTGTTTTTT
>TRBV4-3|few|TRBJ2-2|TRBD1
CASSQSDRGDGGELFF
TGCGCCAGCAGCCAATCCGACAGGGGAGATGGCGGGGAGCTGTTTTTT
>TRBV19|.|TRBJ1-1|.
CASSPRGGAAFF
TGTGCCAGTAGTCCCAGGGGTGGAGCGGCTTTCTTT
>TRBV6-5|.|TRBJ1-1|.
CASRYGVYTEAFF
TGTGCCAGCAGATATGGGGTCTACACTGAAGCCTTCTTT
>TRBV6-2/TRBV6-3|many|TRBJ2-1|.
CASSYSRGGPSYNEQFF
TGTGCCAGCAGTTACTCGAGAGGGGGGCCATCCTACAATGAGCAGTTCTTC
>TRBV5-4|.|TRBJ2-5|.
CTSSLVQTGQETQYF
TGTACCAGCAGCTTGGTTCAGACAGGCCAAGAGACCCAGTACTTC
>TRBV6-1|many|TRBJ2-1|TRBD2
CASSGLSSGAYYNEQFF
TGTGCCAGCAGTGGACTGTCTAGCGGGGCTTACTACAATGAGCAGTTCTTC
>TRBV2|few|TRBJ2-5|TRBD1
CASTNPRDSDQETQYF
TGTGCCAGCACTAACCCCCGGGACAGTGACCAAGAGACCCAGTACTTC
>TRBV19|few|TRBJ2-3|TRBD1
CASSIDRDREIEDTQYF
TGTGCCAGTAGTATAGATCGGGACAGGGAAATAGAAGATACGCAGTATTTT
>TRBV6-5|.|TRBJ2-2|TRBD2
CASSTVLAGLPNTGELFF
TGTGCCAGCAGTACCGTACTAGCGGGGTTACCGAACACCGGGGAGCTGTTTTTT
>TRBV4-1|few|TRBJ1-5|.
CASSQSWGNSNQPQHF
TGCGCCAGCAGCCAGTCATGGGGGAATAGCAATCAGCCCCAGCATTTT
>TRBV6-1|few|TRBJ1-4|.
CASSERGNNEKLFF
TGTGCCAGCAGTGAACGGGGTAATAATGAAAAACTGTTTTTT
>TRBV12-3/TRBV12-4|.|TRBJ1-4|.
CASSFRRGNEKLFF
TGTGCCAGCAGTTTCCGGAGGGGGAATGAAAAACTGTTTTTT
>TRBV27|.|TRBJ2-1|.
CASSLSRTSEEQFF
TGTGCCAGCAGCCTTTCTCGAACTAGTGAGGAGCAGTTCTTC
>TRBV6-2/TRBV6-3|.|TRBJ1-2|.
CASSYLTNYGYTF
TGTGCCAGCAGTTACCTGACTAACTATGGCTACACCTTC
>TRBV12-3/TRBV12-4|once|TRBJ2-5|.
CASSNGDQETQYF
TGTGCCAGCAGTAATGGAGACCAAGAGACCCAGTACTTC
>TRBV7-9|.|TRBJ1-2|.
CASTLNAAVYGYTF
TGTGCCAGCACTCTAAATGCGGCAGTCTATGGCTACACCTTC
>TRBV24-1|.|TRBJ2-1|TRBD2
CATSPGGASEQFF
TGTGCCACCAGCCCGGGAGGGGCAAGTGAGCAGTTCTTC
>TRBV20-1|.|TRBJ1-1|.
CSARRQLNTEAFF
TGCAGTGCTAGAAGGCAGCTGAACACTGAAGCTTTCTTT